Below, 27 T cell receptor beta chains from the same sample are listed, as sequenced in a study of cytomegalovirus exposure and HLA in healthy donors. The PCR had 60 Vbeta and 13 Jbeta primers. The repertoire was sequenced with immunoSEQ multiplex PCR; TCRdb's copy has only in-frame clones and lacks some. The sample lists roughly 130,000 clones; approximately 84% were seen once. Sequencing input: PBMCs. These receptor sequences come from a boy aged 2-9 years in good health and CMV-seronegative.

The J gene is TRBJ2-1, the V gene TRBV4-1; D is possibly TRBD1 (6 bases). The germline CDR1 and CDR2 sequences are MGHRA and YSYEKL. This CDR3 has 16 amino acids. Trimming left V 2 bases short and J 0 bases short, with 11 bases between. The CDR3 nucleotides read TGCGCCAGCAGCCAACACCGGGACACCTCCTACAATGAGCAGTTCTTC. Its protein product is CASSQHRDTSYNEQFF.

This rearrangement joins TRBV7-9 to TRBJ2-3; no clear D. Germline V gives CDR1 SEHNR, CDR2 FQNEAQ (reference sequence). The CDR3 sequence is 12 residues long. With 1 base removed from V and 6 bases from J, the gap between germline ends came to 5 bases. CDR3 in DNA: TGTGCCAGCAGCTTAGTCGGGGATACGCAGTATTTT. Its translation is CASSLVGDTQYF.

This clone came up many times. This chain joins TRBV21-1 and TRBJ1-1; the table names TRBD1, a call not compared with the DNA. TRBV21-1 is marked as a pseudogene. The CDR3 has 13 amino acids. CDR3 residues: CASSKKGQGEAFF. CDR3 coding DNA: TGTGCCAGCAGCAAAAAGGGACAGGGTGAAGCTTTCTTT.

The CDR3 region is CASSQEWAGEGTEAFF. The CDR3 DNA is TGCGCCAGCAGCCAAGAGTGGGCGGGAGAAGGGACTGAAGCTTTCTTT. The V gene is TRBV4-1, the J gene TRBJ1-1; D is uncertain. The length of the CDR3 is 16 residues. V was shortened by 0 bases and J by 5 bases, with 16 bases between the two germline ends. The V gene's germline CDR1 is MGHRA and CDR2 YSYEKL.

This clone was picked up one time. The rearrangement uses TRBV2 and TRBJ1-6, with D perhaps matching TRBD1 (5 bases). The CDR3 contains 14 residues. The V and J ends lost 1 base and 16 bases respectively, with 17 bases between them. CDR1 is SNHLY, CDR2 FYNNEI, per germline. CDR3 loop: CASSEGGLANILHF. In DNA, the CDR3 is TGTGCCAGCAGTGAAGGGGGCTTGGCCAACATACTCCACTTT.

The chain employs TRBV11-2 and TRBJ2-4; no definite D call. Germline CDR1 reads SGHAT; CDR2 reads FQNNGV. The CDR3 is made up of 15 amino acids. Trimming took 0 bases from V and 1 from J, leaving 7 bases between them. The CDR3 loop is CASSLDVSAKNIQYF. CDR3 bases: TGTGCCAGCAGCTTAGATGTGAGCGCCAAAAACATTCAGTACTTC. Full variable domain (missing parts from reference TRBV11-2 and TRBJ2-4): EAGVAQSPRYKIIEKRQSVAFWCNPISGHATLYWYQQILGQGPKLLIQFQNNGVVDDSQLPKDRFSAERLKGVDSTLKIQPAKLEDSAVYLCASSLDVSAKNIQYFGAGTRLSVL.

The rearrangement links TRBV19 to TRBJ1-6; D ambiguous. CDR1 LNHDA and CDR2 SQIVND come from the germline V gene (reference sequence). The CDR3 is 16 residues long. Trimming shortened V by 0 bases and J by 8 bases, and 14 bases separated the two germline ends. The CDR3 nucleotides are TGTGCCAGTAGTATAGAGGGTGGAGGTGAATATTCACCCCTCCACTTT. Its protein is CASSIEGGGEYSPLHF.

The rearrangement joins TRBV15 to TRBJ1-2, with TRBD1 matching over 8 bases. This CDR3 has 15 residues. The junction had 10 bases not matched to a gene; V was cut back by 6 bases and J by 4 bases. Germline values: CDR1 LNHNV, CDR2 YYDKDF (reference sequence). CDR3 DNA: TGTGCCACCAGTCGAAGACAGGGGTTGGGCTATGGCTACACCTTC. Translation: CATSRRQGLGYGYTF.

The chain combines TRBV27 with TRBJ1-2, with 7 positions matching TRBD1. V trimming: 4 bases; J trimming: 8 bases; junction bases outside the gene matches: 7. The CDR3 is made up of 13 amino acids. Germline V lookup: CDR1 MNHEY, CDR2 SMNVEV (reference sequence). The DNA for the CDR3 is TGTGCCAGCAGTTCGTTGACAGGGATGGGCTACACCTTC. Encoded protein: CASSSLTGMGYTF.

V gene TRBV6-6 combines with J gene TRBJ1-1; no clear D. CDR1 is MNHNY and CDR2 is SVGAGI in the germline V gene (reference sequence). V lost 6 bases and J lost 0, with 11 bases in between. The CDR3 covers 14 residues. CDR3 sequence reads: CASSQASLNTEAFF. Here the CDR3 DNA reads TGTGCCAGCAGCCAGGCTTCACTGAACACTGAAGCTTTCTTT.

The chain couples TRBV5-8 to TRBJ1-2; 8 bases line up with TRBD1. Germline CDR1 reads SGHTS; CDR2 reads YDEGEE. The junction had 9 bases not matched to a gene; V was cut back by 3 bases and J by 8 bases. This CDR3 comprises 14 residues. The CDR3 sequence: CASSSGQGDSGYTF. CDR3 bases: TGTGCCAGCAGCTCCGGACAGGGCGACAGCGGCTACACCTTC.

This chain's CDR3 is CASSAEPGLNTGELFF. Here the CDR3 DNA reads TGCGCCAGCAGCGCGGAGCCGGGACTAAACACCGGGGAGCTGTTTTTT. The chain uses TRBV5-1 and TRBJ2-2; TRBD2 matches at 7 bases. The CDR3 contains 16 residues. Germline-derived CDR1 and CDR2 are SGHRS and YFSETQ. The J segment lost 2 bases and the V segment lost 4 bases, leaving 8 bases of the junction unmatched.

For this clone: The junction departs from the called germline gene at one end, perhaps through a read error. The chain's CDR3 is CSVSGQGRSGANALTF. The DNA for the CDR3 is TGCAGCGTCAGTGGACAGGGGCGATCTGGGGCCAACGCCCTGACTTTC. The chain has TRBV29-1 and TRBJ2-6; TRBD1 agrees at 9 bases. The germline gives CDR1 SQVTM, CDR2 ANQGSEA. The CDR3 length is 16 residues.

A remark on this clone: At one end, the junction sequence differs from germline, possibly due to a read error. V and J are TRBV6-4 and TRBJ2-6; D possibly corresponds to TRBD1 (6 bases). There are 17 residues in the CDR3. Germline CDR1 MRHNA, CDR2 SNTAGT. The chain's CDR3 is CATSKGGVDSGANVLTF. CDR3 bases: TGTGCCACCAGTAAAGGGGGTGTCGACTCTGGGGCCAACGTCCTGACTTTC.

The chain employs TRBV11-2 and TRBJ1-2, with 7 bases lining up with TRBD1. Trimming at V came to 3 bases and at J to 8 bases, leaving 21 bases not matched to a gene. The CDR3 has 18 residues. The germline gives CDR1 SGHAT, CDR2 FQNNGV. As DNA, the CDR3 is TGTGCCAGCAGCTTTAGCCCCCCAGGGCAGGGGGAGTTAGCCGGCTACACCTTC. Residues: CASSFSPPGQGELAGYTF.

The V gene is TRBV19, the J gene TRBJ2-1, with D tentatively TRBD1 (5 bases). The germline V gene encodes CDR1 LNHDA and CDR2 SQIVND (reference sequence). This CDR3 is built from 13 residues. V lost 6 bases to trimming and J lost 6 bases, with 12 bases between them. CDR3 nucleotides: TGTGCCAGTAGCCTGTTGCAGGGCAATGAGCAGTTCTTC. Protein product: CASSLLQGNEQFF.

V is TRBV5-1 and J is TRBJ2-5; D is unresolved. V was clipped by 4 bases and J by 2 bases, with 9 bases between them. Germline lookup yields CDR1 SGHRS and CDR2 YFSETQ. This CDR3 contains 13 residues. The CDR3 here is CASSHTVQETQYF. In DNA form, the CDR3 reads TGCGCCAGCAGCCATACAGTACAAGAGACCCAGTACTTC.

This sequence joins TRBV4-1 and TRBJ2-3; 10 bases fit TRBD2. After removal of 1 base from V and 2 bases from J, the junction contained 6 bases not matched to a gene. CDR1 and CDR2 (germline): MGHRA, YSYEKL. The CDR3 is 17 residues long. The CDR3 sequence: CASSQGWLAGDTDTQYF. CDR3 nucleotide sequence: TGCGCCAGCAGCCAAGGGTGGCTAGCGGGGGACACAGATACGCAGTATTTT.

The chain employs TRBV5-4 and TRBJ2-1; 10 nucleotides match TRBD1. Germline CDR1 SGHNT, CDR2 YYREEE (reference sequence). The J segment lost 7 bases and the V segment lost 7 bases, leaving 14 bases of the junction unmatched. The CDR3 runs 16 residues. The CDR3 nucleotides read TGTGCCAGCTTGAATATAGGGGGACAGGGGATGAATGAGCAGTTCTTC. This codes for CASLNIGGQGMNEQFF.

This clone was counted between two and nine times. This chain joins TRBV6-1 and TRBJ1-1; D unclear. CDR1 is MNHNS, CDR2 SASEGT, per germline. V was cut by 0 bases and J by 6 bases, with 8 bases left in between. The CDR3 sequence is 13 residues long. For the CDR3, the DNA is TGTGCCAGCAGTGAAGCTGGGCAGCCTGAAGCTTTCTTT. Protein: CASSEAGQPEAFF.

A word on this clone: One end of the junction varies from germline; a read error may be responsible. The CDR3 nucleotides read TGTTCCAGCAGCTTAGCGCCGGGGGGAGGCACTGAAGCTTTCTTT. As protein: CSSSLAPGGGTEAFF. The chain is built from TRBV7-9 and TRBJ1-1; maybe TRBD1 (5 bases). From germline, CDR1 is SEHNR and CDR2 FQNEAQ (reference sequence). This CDR3 is 15 amino acids long. The full variable domain, rest sourced from reference TRBV7-9 and TRBJ1-1, is DTGVSQNPRHKITKRGQNVTFRCDPISEHNRLYWYRQTLGQGPEFLTYFQNEAQLEKSRLLSDRFSAERPKGSFSTLEIQRTEQGDSAMYLCSSSLAPGGGTEAFFGQGTRLTVV.

The chain has TRBV30 and TRBJ2-1; TRBD2 matches at 8 bases. Trimming cost V 1 base and J 9 bases; bases outside gene matches: 11. The CDR3 contains 15 residues. CDR1 is GTSNPN, CDR2 SVGIG, per germline (reference sequence). The CDR3 nucleotides read TGTGCCTGGAGTGGAGGCGGGGGGCCTGGGAGTGAGCAGTTCTTC. Translating gives CAWSGGGGPGSEQFF.

This chain links TRBV6-4 with TRBJ2-5, with 7 positions matching TRBD2. Germline lookup yields CDR1 MRHNA and CDR2 SNTAGT. V lost 5 bases to trimming and J lost 5 bases; unmatched junction nucleotides: 5. CDR3 length: 13 amino acids. CDR3 bases: TGTGCCAGCAGTCGAACTAGCGAGGAGACCCAGTACTTC. This codes for CASSRTSEETQYF.

The V and J genes are TRBV25-1 and TRBJ1-1; 8 bases are shared with TRBD1. Germline V gives CDR1 MGHDK, CDR2 SYGVNS. The CDR3 extends over 13 amino acids. V lost 9 bases, J lost 3 bases, and 6 bases stayed unmatched. CDR3 sequence (DNA): TGTGCCAGTGCGGACAGGGAGGACACTGAAGCTTTCTTT. The encoded protein is CASADREDTEAFF.

The genes are TRBV4-2 and TRBJ2-1; D is undetermined. Germline V gene lookup returns CDR1 LGHNA and CDR2 YNFKEQ. The CDR3 consists of 16 residues. V gave up 4 bases and J gave up 3 bases, with 16 bases separating them. The CDR3 DNA reads as TGTGCCAGCAGCCGCGGATCTGGTGGAGACTACAATGAGCAGTTCTTC. Translated, it gives CASSRGSGGDYNEQFF.

The genes are TRBV7-3 and TRBJ2-2, with D tentatively TRBD1 (6 bases). The CDR3 totals 14 residues. Per germline, CDR1 SGHTA and CDR2 FQGTGA. Trimming stripped 2 bases from V and 7 bases from J, with 11 bases between. Here the CDR3 DNA reads TGTGCCAGCAGCTTAGAGGGGGTGGTCGGGGAGCTGTTTTTT. The encoded protein is CASSLEGVVGELFF.

The chain carries TRBV9 and TRBJ2-3; 8 nucleotides align to TRBD2. This CDR3 comprises 15 residues. V lost 6 bases to trimming and J lost 2 bases; unmatched junction nucleotides: 8. CDR1 is SGDLS, CDR2 YYNGEE, per germline. CDR3 amino acids: CASTPGGGPTDTQYF. CDR3 in DNA: TGTGCCAGCACCCCCGGGGGGGGGCCCACAGATACGCAGTATTTT.